The sequence of this T cell receptor (beta chain) was determined in a study of T cells expressing NK-cell markers (dated by TCRdb to about 2020). General notes on the study: Three sorted T-cell subsets (CD3+CD56+NKG2C+, CD3+CD56+NKG2C- and CD3+CD56-NKG2C+) from fewer than 10 donors had their TCR beta-chain repertoires profiled. Seven of the eight sequenced donors were HCMV-seropositive and one was HCMV-seronegative. The eight sequenced donors were randomly selected healthy volunteers, three men and five women. Sequencing of the libraries produced 2 x 150 bp reads on Illumina HiSeq 2000/2500, MiSeq or NextSeq.

In the case of this clonotype: Its antigen has not been determined.

The germline V gene (reference sequence) sets CDR1 to LNHNV and CDR2 to YYDKDF. Taken from cysteine to phenylalanine, the CDR3 has 16 residues. DNA was not recorded. To determine HCMV serostatus, a commercial ELISA kit was used to detect HCMV-specific IgG in serum. Ficoll density gradient centrifugation was used to isolate peripheral blood mononuclear cells from blood. Sequencing was carried out with an Illumina HiSeq 2000. The TCR beta cDNA libraries were made using 5'RACE template switching, a step that added both a universal primer site and unique molecular identifiers. cDNA synthesis was primed from the TCR beta constant segment and was followed by two successive PCR amplification steps. Per the original workflow: MIGEC was used to demultiplex reads and group reads by UMI, and MiTCR was used to assemble and quantify clonotypes. To exclude erroneous sequences, only TCR cDNA sequences supported by at least two reads were retained. The tcR package was used for downstream repertoire analysis, and clonotypes were matched across fractions by CDR3 nucleotide sequence plus V segment. VDJmatch was used to annotate antigen specificity against VDJdb, with one amino acid substitution in CDR3 allowed. With the reads reprocessed by TCRdb, a single entry stands for each CDR3 protein sequence and no DNA is reported. TCRdb, not the original authors, processed these V and J calls. The table of this sample itemizes 400,000 to 500,000 distinct CDR3 sequences. 7.3% of the sample rests with the top ten.

On the study overall, not on this receptor specifically: In roughly six donors, the dominant CD3+CD56+NKG2C+ clonotypes were among the top 10 CD8+ clonotypes and accounted for roughly 1.0-8% of CD8+ T cells. Whether the expanded NKG2C-expressing T cell clones were specific for HCMV antigens remained unclear. Those dominant clonotypes were again the most abundant among CD3+CD56-NKG2C+ cells in a handful of donors, at roughly 28.3-65%.

The sequenced sample was blood T cells: a sorted CD56 or NKG2C T cell subset, CD4+ or CD8+ T cells, or bulk PBMC T cells (not recorded which). Here the chain combines TRBV15 and TRBJ1-3. The receptor was isolated from a woman between 18 and 69 years old in good health. The CDR3 sequence is CATSRERQTSGNTIYF.